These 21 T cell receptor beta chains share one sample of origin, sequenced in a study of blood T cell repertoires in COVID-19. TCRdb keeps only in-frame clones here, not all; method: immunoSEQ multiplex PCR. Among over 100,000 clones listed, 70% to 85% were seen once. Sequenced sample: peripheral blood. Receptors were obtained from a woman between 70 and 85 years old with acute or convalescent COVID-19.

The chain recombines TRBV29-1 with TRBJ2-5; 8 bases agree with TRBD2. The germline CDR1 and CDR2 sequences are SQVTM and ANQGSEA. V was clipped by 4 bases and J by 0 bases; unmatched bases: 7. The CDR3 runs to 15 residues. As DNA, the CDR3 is TGCAGCGTTGGGCGCGGGGGGACGTACCAAGAGACCCAGTACTTC. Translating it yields CSVGRGGTYQETQYF.

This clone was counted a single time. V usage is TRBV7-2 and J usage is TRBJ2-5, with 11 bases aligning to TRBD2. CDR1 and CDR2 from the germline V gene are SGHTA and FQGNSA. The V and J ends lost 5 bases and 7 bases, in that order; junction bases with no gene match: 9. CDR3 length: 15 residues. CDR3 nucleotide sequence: TGTGCCAGCAGCCAGGGGCTAGCGGGGGGTTTGACCCAGTACTTC. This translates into CASSQGLAGGLTQYF.

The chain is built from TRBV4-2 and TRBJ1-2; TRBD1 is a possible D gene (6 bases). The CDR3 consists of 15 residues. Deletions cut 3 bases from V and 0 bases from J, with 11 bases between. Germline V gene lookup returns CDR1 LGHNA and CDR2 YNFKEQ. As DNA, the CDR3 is TGTGCCAGCAGCCAGGACAGCCAAACTAACTATGGCTACACCTTC. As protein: CASSQDSQTNYGYTF.

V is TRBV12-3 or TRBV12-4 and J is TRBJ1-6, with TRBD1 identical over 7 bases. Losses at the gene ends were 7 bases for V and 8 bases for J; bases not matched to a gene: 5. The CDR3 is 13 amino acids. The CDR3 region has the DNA TGTGCCAGCACCCCGGACAGGTATTCACCCCTCCACTTT. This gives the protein CASTPDRYSPLHF.

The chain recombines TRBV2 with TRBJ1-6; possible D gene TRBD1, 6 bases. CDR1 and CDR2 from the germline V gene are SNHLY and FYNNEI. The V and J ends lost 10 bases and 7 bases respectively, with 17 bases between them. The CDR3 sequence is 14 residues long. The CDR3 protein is CATSFGQRNSPLHF. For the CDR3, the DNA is TGTGCCACGAGCTTTGGACAGAGGAATTCACCCCTCCACTTT.

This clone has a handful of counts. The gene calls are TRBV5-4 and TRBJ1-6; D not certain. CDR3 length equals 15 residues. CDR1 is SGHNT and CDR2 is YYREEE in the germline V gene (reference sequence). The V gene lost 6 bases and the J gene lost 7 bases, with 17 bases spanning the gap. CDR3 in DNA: TGTGCCAGCAAGTCGGAGGGTGGGTTCAATTCACCCCTCCACTTT. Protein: CASKSEGGFNSPLHF.

The CDR3 nucleotides read TGTGCCAGCAGCTTAGACAGGGCAGGTTACAATGAGCAGTTCTTC. Translated: CASSLDRAGYNEQFF. The chain uses TRBV7-2 and TRBJ2-1; the D gene is possibly TRBD1 (6 bases). This CDR3 comprises 15 residues. Germline V gives CDR1 SGHTA, CDR2 FQGNSA. Trimming stripped 1 base from V and 4 bases from J, with 11 bases between.

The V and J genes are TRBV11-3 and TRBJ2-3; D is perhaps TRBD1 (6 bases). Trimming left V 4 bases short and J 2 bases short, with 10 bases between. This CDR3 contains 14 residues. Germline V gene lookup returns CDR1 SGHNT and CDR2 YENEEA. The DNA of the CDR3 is TGTGCCAGCAGCTACAGGGTAATCACAGATACGCAGTATTTT. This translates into CASSYRVITDTQYF.

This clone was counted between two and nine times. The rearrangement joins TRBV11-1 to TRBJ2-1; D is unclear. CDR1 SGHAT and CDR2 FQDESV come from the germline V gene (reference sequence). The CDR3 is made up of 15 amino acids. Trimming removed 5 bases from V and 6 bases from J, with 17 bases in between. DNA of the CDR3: TGTGCCAGCAGCCTCTCCTTAGAGGTGGGCAATGAGCAGTTCTTC. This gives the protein CASSLSLEVGNEQFF.

CDR3 residues: CASSRLTGQGTGGYTF. Here the CDR3 DNA reads TGTGCCAGCAGCCGACTTACGGGACAGGGGACGGGTGGCTACACCTTC. The chain couples TRBV6-6 to TRBJ1-2, with TRBD1 identical over 10 bases. This CDR3 is built from 16 residues. Trimming cost V 6 bases and J 7 bases; bases outside gene matches: 14. Germline assignment: CDR1 MNHNY and CDR2 SVGAGI (reference sequence).

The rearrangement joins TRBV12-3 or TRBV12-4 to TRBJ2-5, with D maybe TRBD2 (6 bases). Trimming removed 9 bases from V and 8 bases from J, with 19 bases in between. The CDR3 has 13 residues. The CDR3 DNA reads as TGTGCCAGTTCCGCCGCGGGGCCGGGTACCCAGTACTTC. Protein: CASSAAGPGTQYF.

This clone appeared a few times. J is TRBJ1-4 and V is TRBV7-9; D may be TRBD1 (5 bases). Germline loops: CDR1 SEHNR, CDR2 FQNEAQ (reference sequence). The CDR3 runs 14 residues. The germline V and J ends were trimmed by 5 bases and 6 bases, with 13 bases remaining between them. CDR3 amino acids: CASSTIDSYEKLFF. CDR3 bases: TGTGCCAGCAGCACCATAGACAGCTATGAAAAACTGTTTTTT.

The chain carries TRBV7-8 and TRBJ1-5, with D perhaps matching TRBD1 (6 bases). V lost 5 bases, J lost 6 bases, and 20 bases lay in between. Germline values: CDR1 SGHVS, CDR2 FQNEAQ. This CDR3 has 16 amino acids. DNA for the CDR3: TGTGCCAGCAGCCCCACGCGAGCGAGGGGGGGTCAGCCCCAGCATTTT. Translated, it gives CASSPTRARGGQPQHF.

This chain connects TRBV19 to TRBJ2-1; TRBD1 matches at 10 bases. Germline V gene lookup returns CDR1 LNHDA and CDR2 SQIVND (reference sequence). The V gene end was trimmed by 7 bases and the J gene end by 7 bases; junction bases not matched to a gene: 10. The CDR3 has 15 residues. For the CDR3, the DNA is TGTGCCAGTACCGTTGACAGGGGGCCTCGGAATGAGCAGTTCTTC. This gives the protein CASTVDRGPRNEQFF.

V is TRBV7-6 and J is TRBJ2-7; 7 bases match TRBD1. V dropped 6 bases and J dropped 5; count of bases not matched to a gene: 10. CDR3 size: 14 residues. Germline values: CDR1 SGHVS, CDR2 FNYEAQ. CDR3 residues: CASSKQGSLNEQYF. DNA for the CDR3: TGTGCCAGCAGTAAACAGGGGTCGTTGAACGAGCAGTACTTC. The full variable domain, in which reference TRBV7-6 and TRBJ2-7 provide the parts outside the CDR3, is GAGVSQSPRYKVTKRGQDVALRCDPISGHVSLYWYRQALGQGPEFLTYFNYEAQQDKSGLPNDRFSAERPEGSISTLTIQRTEQRDSAMYRCASSKQGSLNEQYFGPGTRLTVT.

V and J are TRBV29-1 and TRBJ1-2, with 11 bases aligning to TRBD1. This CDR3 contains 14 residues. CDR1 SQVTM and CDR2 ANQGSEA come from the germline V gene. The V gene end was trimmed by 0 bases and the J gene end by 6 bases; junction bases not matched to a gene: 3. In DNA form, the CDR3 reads TGCAGCGTTGAAGACTGGGACAGGGGGGATGGCTACACCTTC. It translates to CSVEDWDRGDGYTF. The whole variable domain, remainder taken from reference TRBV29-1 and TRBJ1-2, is SAVISQKPSRDICQRGTSLTIQCQVDSQVTMMFWYRQQPGQSLTLIATANQGSEATYESGFVIDKFPISRPNLTFSTLTVSNMSPEDSSIYLCSVEDWDRGDGYTFGSGTRLTVV.

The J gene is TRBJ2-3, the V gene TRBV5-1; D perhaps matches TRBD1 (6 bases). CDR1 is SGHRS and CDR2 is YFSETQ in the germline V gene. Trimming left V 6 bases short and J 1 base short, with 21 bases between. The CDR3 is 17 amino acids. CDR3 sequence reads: CASKLLHREAGTDTQYF. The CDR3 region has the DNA TGCGCCAGCAAGCTGCTCCACAGGGAAGCCGGCACAGATACGCAGTATTTT. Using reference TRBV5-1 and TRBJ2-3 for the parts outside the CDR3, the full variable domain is KAGVTQTPRYLIKTRGQQVTLSCSPISGHRSVSWYQQTPGQGLQFLFEYFSETQRNKGNFPGRFSGRQFSNSRSEMNVSTLELGDSALYLCASKLLHREAGTDTQYFGPGTRLTVL.

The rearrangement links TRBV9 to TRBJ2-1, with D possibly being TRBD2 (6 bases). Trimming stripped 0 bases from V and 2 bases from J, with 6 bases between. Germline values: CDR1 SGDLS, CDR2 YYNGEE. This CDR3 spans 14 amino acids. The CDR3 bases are TGTGCCAGCAGCGTAGGGGGGGCCTACAATGAGCAGTTCTTC. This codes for CASSVGGAYNEQFF.

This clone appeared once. CDR3 loop: CSAGPSPLHF. The CDR3 nucleotides are TGCAGTGCGGGGCCCTCACCCCTCCACTTT. V and J are TRBV20-1 and TRBJ1-6, with a possible D match to TRBD1 (5 bases). The CDR3 covers 10 residues. Per the germline V gene, CDR1 is DFQATT and CDR2 is SNEGSKA (reference sequence). Trimming left V 6 bases short and J 10 bases short, with 7 bases between.

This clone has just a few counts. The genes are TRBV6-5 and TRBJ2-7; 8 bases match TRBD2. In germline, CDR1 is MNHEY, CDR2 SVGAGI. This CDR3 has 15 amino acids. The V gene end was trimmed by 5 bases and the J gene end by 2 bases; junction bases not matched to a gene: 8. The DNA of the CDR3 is TGTGCCAGCAGTCCGTCCGGGACTAGGACCTACGAGCAGTACTTC. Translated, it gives CASSPSGTRTYEQYF.

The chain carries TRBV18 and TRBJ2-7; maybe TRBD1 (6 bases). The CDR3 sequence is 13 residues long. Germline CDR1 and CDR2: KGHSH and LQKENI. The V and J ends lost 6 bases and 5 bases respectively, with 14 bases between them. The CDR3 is CASSGRGADEQYV. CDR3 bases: TGTGCCAGCTCCGGCAGGGGAGCAGACGAGCAGTACGTC.